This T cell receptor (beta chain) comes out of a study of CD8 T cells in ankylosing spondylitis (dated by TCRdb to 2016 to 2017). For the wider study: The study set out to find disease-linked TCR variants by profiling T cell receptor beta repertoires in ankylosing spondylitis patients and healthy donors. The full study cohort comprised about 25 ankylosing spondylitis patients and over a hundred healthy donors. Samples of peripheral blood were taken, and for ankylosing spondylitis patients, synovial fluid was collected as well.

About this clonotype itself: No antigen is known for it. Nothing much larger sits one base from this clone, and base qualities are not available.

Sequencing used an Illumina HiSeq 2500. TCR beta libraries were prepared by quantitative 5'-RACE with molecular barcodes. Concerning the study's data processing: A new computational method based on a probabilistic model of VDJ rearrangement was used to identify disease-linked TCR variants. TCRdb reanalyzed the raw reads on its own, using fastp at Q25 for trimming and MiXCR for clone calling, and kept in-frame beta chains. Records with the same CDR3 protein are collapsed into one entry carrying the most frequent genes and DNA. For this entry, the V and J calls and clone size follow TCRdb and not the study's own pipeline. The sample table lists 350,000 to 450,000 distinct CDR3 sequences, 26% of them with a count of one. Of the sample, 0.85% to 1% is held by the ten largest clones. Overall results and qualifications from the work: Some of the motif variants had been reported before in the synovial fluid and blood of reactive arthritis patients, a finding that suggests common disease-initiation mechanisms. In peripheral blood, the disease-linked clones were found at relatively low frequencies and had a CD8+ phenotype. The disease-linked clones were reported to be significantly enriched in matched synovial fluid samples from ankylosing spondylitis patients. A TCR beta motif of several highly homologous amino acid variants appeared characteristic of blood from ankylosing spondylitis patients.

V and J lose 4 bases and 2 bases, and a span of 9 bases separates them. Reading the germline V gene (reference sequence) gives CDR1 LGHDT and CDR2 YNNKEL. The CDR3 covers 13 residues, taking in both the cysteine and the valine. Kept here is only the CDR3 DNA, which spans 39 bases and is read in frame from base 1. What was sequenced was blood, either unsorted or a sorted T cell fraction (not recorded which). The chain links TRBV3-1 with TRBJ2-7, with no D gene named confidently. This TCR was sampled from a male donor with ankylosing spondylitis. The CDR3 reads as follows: CASSRLGAYEQYV. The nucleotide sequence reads TGTGCCAGCAGCCGCCTAGGAGCCTACGAGCAGTACGTC.